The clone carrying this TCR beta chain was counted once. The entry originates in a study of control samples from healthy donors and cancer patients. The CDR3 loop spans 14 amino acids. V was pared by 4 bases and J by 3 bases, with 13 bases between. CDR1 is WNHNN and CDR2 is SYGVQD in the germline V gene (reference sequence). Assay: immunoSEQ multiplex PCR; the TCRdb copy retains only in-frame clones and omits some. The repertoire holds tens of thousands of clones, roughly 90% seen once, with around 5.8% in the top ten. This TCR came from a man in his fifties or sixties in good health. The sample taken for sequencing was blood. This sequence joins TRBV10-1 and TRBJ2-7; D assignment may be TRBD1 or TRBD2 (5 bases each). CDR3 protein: CASSAKGPYYEQYF. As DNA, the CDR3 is TGCGCCAGCAGTGCGAAGGGACCCTACTACGAGCAGTACTTC.